This section outlines one T cell receptor beta chain sequence together with its context. What it recognizes is unknown. Only CD45RO-negative cells positively selected for CCR7 counted as naive CD8 cells, so terminally differentiated effector memory CD45RA+ cells were excluded. Sequenced by immunoSEQ multiplex PCR; TCRdb stores in-frame clones only, minus some. The table lists about 2,200,000 clones, approximately 94% of them singletons. This entry comes from a study of shared clonotypes between healthy human individuals. About the study: CD4 naive and memory got three plates each, CD8 naive two, CD8 memory one. Notes on the study in general: Clonotypes that were shared across a handful of donors made up roughly 5% of naive CD4 clonotypes.

CDR3 length equals 17 residues. The ends lost 3 bases at V and 3 bases at J; junction bases unmatched: 13. Germline V gene sequence: CDR1 SGDLS, CDR2 YYNGEE. The chain employs TRBV9 and TRBJ1-2, with 8 bases lining up with TRBD1. The TCR was taken from a man aged 18 to 30 in good health. Some clones in this sample may be carry-over from other donors' samples. Material for sequencing was naive CD8+ T cells from PBMCs. The CDR3 DNA sequence: TGTGCCAGCAGCGGAGACCGGACAGGGCCATCCGACTATGGCTACACCTTC. Residues: CASSGDRTGPSDYGYTF.